This is a list of T cell receptor beta chains from one sample in a study of shared clonotypes between healthy human individuals. Repertoires were generated with immunoSEQ multiplex PCR, while TCRdb's copy carries only in-frame clones and drops some. The repertoire holds about 730,000 clones, with around 70% as singletons. The sample comprised memory CD4+ T cells sorted from blood. These receptors originate from a woman aged 30 to 39 in good health. CDR3s include the opening cysteine and the closing phenylalanine or tryptophan. D genes are given only for firm matches. Size values are once, few and many counts, or a class for expanded clones, and some rows have none.

d_gene: -; v_gene: TRBV7-8; abundance: -; j_gene: TRBJ2-2; CDR3nt: TGTGCCAGCAGCTTAGACTACAACACCGGGGAGCTGTTTTTT; CDR3aa: CASSLDYNTGELFF
d_gene: TRBD2; v_gene: TRBV5-1; abundance: -; j_gene: TRBJ2-1; CDR3nt: TGCGCCAGCAGCTTAGGGCTAGCGGGAAACTACAATGAGCAGTTCTTC; CDR3aa: CASSLGLAGNYNEQFF
d_gene: TRBD1; v_gene: TRBV2; abundance: few; j_gene: TRBJ2-7; CDR3nt: TGTGCCAGCAGGTCAAACCCGGGACAGAGCTACGAGCAGTACTTC; CDR3aa: CASRSNPGQSYEQYF
d_gene: TRBD2; v_gene: TRBV25-1; abundance: -; j_gene: TRBJ2-1; CDR3nt: TGTGCCAGCAGGCGGACTAGCGGAAAAAATGAGCAGTTCTTC; CDR3aa: CASRRTSGKNEQFF
d_gene: TRBD2; v_gene: TRBV28; abundance: -; j_gene: TRBJ2-1; CDR3nt: TGTGCCAGCAGTTTCAGGCTAGCGGGAGTAAATGAGCAGTTCTTC; CDR3aa: CASSFRLAGVNEQFF
d_gene: TRBD2; v_gene: TRBV2; abundance: -; j_gene: TRBJ2-7; CDR3nt: TGTGCCAGCCTAGTTCCCAGCGGGAACTCCTACGAGCAGTACTTC; CDR3aa: CASLVPSGNSYEQYF
d_gene: -; v_gene: TRBV13; abundance: -; j_gene: TRBJ2-3; CDR3nt: TGTGCCAGCAGCAAACGGGACGCAGATACGCAGTATTTT; CDR3aa: CASSKRDADTQYF
d_gene: -; v_gene: TRBV6-6; abundance: -; j_gene: TRBJ1-5; CDR3nt: TGTGCCAGCTCAGACGGCGGCAATCAGCCCCAGCATTTT; CDR3aa: CASSDGGNQPQHF
d_gene: TRBD1; v_gene: TRBV4-2; abundance: -; j_gene: TRBJ2-5; CDR3nt: TGTGCCAGCAGCCAAGACCAAACCGGGACAGGGCGGGAGACCCAGTACTTC; CDR3aa: CASSQDQTGTGRETQYF
d_gene: TRBD1; v_gene: TRBV5-8; abundance: few; j_gene: TRBJ1-5; CDR3nt: TGTGCCAGCAGGGAGCGGACAGGGGGCAATCAGCCCCAGCATTTT; CDR3aa: CASRERTGGNQPQHF
d_gene: TRBD1; v_gene: TRBV5-1; abundance: -; j_gene: TRBJ2-3; CDR3nt: TGCGCCAGCAGCCCCGGACAGGTCAGAGATACGCAGTATTTT; CDR3aa: CASSPGQVRDTQYF